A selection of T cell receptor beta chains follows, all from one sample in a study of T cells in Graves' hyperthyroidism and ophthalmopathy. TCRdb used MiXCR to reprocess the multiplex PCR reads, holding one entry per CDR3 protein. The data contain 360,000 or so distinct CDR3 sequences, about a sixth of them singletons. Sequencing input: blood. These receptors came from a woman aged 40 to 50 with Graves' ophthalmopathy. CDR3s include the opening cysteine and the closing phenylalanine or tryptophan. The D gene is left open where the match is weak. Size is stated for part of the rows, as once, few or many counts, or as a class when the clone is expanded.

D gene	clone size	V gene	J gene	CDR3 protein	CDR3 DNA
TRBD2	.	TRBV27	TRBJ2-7	CASSRRLAGGEPYEQYF	TGTGCCAGCAGCCGCCGACTAGCGGGAGGGGAACCTTACGAGCAGTACTTC
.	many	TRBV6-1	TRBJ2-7	CASSRGHLYEQYF	TGTGCCAGCAGCCGGGGACACCTCTACGAGCAGTACTTC
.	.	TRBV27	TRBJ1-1	CASSLTRGARNTEAFF	TGTGCCAGCAGTCTAACGCGGGGGGCACGGAACACTGAAGCTTTCTTT
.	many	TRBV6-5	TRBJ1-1	CASSPTGPLTTEAFF	TGTGCCAGCAGCCCCACGGGACCACTCACCACTGAAGCTTTCTTT
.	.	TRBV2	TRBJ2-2	CASKLTGRGNTGELFF	TGTGCCAGCAAGCTGACGGGACGGGGAAACACCGGGGAGCTGTTCTTT
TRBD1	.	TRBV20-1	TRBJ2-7	CSARGRTGSTYEQYF	TGCAGTGCAAGAGGTCGGACAGGGTCAACCTACGAGCAGTACTTC
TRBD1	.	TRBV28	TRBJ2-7	CASRSGTGLYEQYF	TGTGCCAGCCGATCCGGGACAGGGCTCTACGAGCAGTACTTC
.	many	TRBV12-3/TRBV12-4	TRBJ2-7	CASTPGRLSYEQYF	TGTGCCAGCACCCCGGGACGCCTATCCTACGAGCAGTACTTC
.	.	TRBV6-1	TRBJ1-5	CASQQGLGNQPQHF	TGTGCCAGCCAACAGGGTCTTGGCAATCAGCCCCAGCATTTT
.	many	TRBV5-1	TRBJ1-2	CASSLGRETTYYGYTF	TGCGCCAGCAGCTTGGGCAGGGAGACAACCTACTATGGCTACACCTTC
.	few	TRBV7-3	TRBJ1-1	CASSFGGRTAEAFF	TGTGCCAGCAGCTTTGGGGGGAGAACAGCTGAAGCTTTCTTT
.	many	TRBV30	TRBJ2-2	CAWSVSRNTGELFF	TGTGCCTGGAGTGTAAGCAGAAACACCGGGGAGCTGTTTTTT
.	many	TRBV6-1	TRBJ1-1	CASRPGRNTEAFF	TGTGCCAGCAGACCGGGGAGGAACACTGAAGCTTTCTTT
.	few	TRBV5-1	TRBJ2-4	CASAPSSKNIQYF	TGCGCCAGCGCGCCGAGTTCCAAAAACATTCAGTACTTC
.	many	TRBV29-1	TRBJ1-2	CSVDRANYGYTF	TGCAGCGTTGACCGGGCTAACTATGGCTACACCTTC
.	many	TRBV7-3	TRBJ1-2	CASSLKEGVRDGYTF	TGTGCCAGCAGCTTGAAGGAAGGGGTTCGTGATGGCTACACCTTC
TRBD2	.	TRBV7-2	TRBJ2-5	CASSSGGSETQYF	TGTGCCAGCAGCTCCGGGGGGTCAGAGACCCAGTACTTC
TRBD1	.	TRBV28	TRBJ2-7	CASSPLGTGGYEQYF	TGTGCCAGCAGTCCCCTAGGGACAGGGGGCTACGAGCAGTACTTC
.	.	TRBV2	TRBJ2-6	CASSRGLISGANVLTF	TGTGCCAGCAGTCGTGGACTGATCTCTGGGGCCAACGTCCTGACTTTC
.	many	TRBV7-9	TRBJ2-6	CASQNGLAGANVLTF	TGTGCCAGCCAGAACGGGTTGGCGGGGGCCAACGTCCTGACTTTC